This T cell receptor (beta chain) was found in a study of STAT5B mutations in CD4+ large granular lymphocyte leukemia. A note on this clone: Its antigen is unknown.

Repertoires were generated with immunoSEQ multiplex PCR, while TCRdb's copy carries only in-frame clones and drops some. The profile covers fewer than 40,000 clones, with approximately 81% appearing a single time and around 2.5% taken by the ten largest. Notes on the study in general: Without putative leukemic clones, patient CD4-sorted repertoires remained more clonal than healthy CD4+ repertoires. Top patient clones used TRBV06 genes more often: 8/27 versus 2/35 in controls.

CDR3 length: 13 amino acids. Germline-derived CDR1 and CDR2 are SGHNT and YENEEA. The junction had 3 bases not matched to a gene; V was cut back by 5 bases and J by 3 bases. The sequencing input was CD4+ T cells from blood buffy coats. V gene TRBV11-3 combines with J gene TRBJ2-5, with 7 bases aligning to TRBD1. The TCR was taken from a human donor in good health. The CDR3 sequence: CASSATGEETQYF. The CDR3 DNA sequence: TGTGCCAGCAGCGCAACAGGGGAAGAGACCCAGTACTTC.